This T cell receptor beta chain was recorded in a study of T cell changes during pregnancy in multiple sclerosis (dated by TCRdb to about 2019). Context from the whole study: In women with multiple sclerosis, the researchers looked at how the T cell repertoire shifted as pregnancy progressed.

Remarks on this clone: Its antigen remains undetermined. Base qualities were left out, and no much larger clone turns up one base away.

Libraries came from the immunoSEQ multiplex PCR assay. What TCRdb holds here is the immuneACCESS table cut down to in-frame rearrangements. Part of the clones is not present; checked against another copy, under half of the missing clones reflect an unresolved V gene, and the others are unexplained. The sample table shows around 80,000 clones, and approximately 95% are seen once. Of the sample, about 1% falls within the top ten clones. CDR1 is given as MGHRA and CDR2 as YSYEKL, both from the germline V gene. The CDR3 runs 15 amino acids, cysteine and phenylalanine included. The DNA shown is the 45-base CDR3, in frame from base 1. V is reduced by 0 bases and J by 4 bases, leaving a spacing of 10 bases between them.

The sample was peripheral blood, taken in the second trimester of pregnancy. This receptor chain uses TRBV4-1 and TRBJ1-5; the D gene is perhaps TRBD1, from 6 matching bases. This TCR was sampled from a female donor in good health, enrolled as a control in a pregnancy study. The CDR3 protein is CASSQDRDTNQPQHF. At the DNA level, the sequence is TGCGCCAGCAGCCAAGATCGGGACACTAATCAGCCCCAGCATTTT.